Below are 29 T cell receptor beta chains sequenced from a single sample in a study of glioma-infiltrating T cells. Using RNA template, CDR3s of TCR alpha and beta were amplified with iRepertoire arm-PCR. TCRdb fed the multiplex PCR reads into MiXCR, producing one record per CDR3 protein. The sample consists of about 400,000 distinct CDR3 sequences, about 40% of them appearing once. Sequencing used glioma tissue, nonneoplastic brain tissue, or PBMCs (not recorded which). These receptors originate from a human donor with low-grade glioma or glioblastoma, undergoing nonglioma brain surgery, or in good health (not recorded which).

This clonotype was seen a handful of times. The chain uses TRBV29-1 and TRBJ1-1, with D possibly being TRBD1 (6 bases). This CDR3 is built from 15 residues. V was trimmed by 1 base and J by 1 base, leaving 13 bases between them. The germline CDR1 and CDR2 sequences are SQVTM and ANQGSEA. This CDR3 is CSVEVFPTGNTEAFF. The CDR3 region has the DNA TGCAGCGTTGAAGTTTTTCCGACAGGGAACACTGAAGCTTTCTTT.

V and J are TRBV15 and TRBJ2-1, with TRBD2 matching 9 bases. The junction had 10 bases not matched to a gene; V was cut back by 0 bases and J by 10 bases. The CDR3 contains 16 residues. CDR1 LNHNV and CDR2 YYDKDF come from the germline V gene (reference sequence). In nucleotides, the CDR3 is TGTGCCACCAGCAGAGATGATCGAGCGGGAGGACGGGAGCAGTTCTTC. Amino acids: CATSRDDRAGGREQFF.

This clonotype occurred a few times. V gene TRBV7-9 combines with J gene TRBJ2-7, with D possibly matching TRBD1 (6 bases). V gave up 5 bases and J gave up 2 bases, with 16 bases separating them. This CDR3 is built from 15 residues. CDR1 SEHNR and CDR2 FQNEAQ come from the germline V gene (reference sequence). In DNA form, the CDR3 reads TGTGCCAGCAGCACTACAGGGTCAAGAGCCTACGAGCAGTACTTC. Protein sequence: CASSTTGSRAYEQYF.

The chain links TRBV2 to TRBJ2-1; TRBD2 agrees at 8 bases. The J segment lost 2 bases and the V segment lost 2 bases, leaving 8 bases of the junction unmatched. CDR1 and CDR2 from the germline V gene are SNHLY and FYNNEI. The CDR3 length is 17 residues. The CDR3 bases are TGTGCCAGCAGTGAACCTCCCGGAGCGGGAGCCTACAATGAGCAGTTCTTC. Amino acids: CASSEPPGAGAYNEQFF.

In this sample, this clonotype turned up a few times. The chain has TRBV27 and TRBJ1-6; weak D call: TRBD1 (5 bases). This CDR3 spans 13 amino acids. V was cut by 3 bases and J by 7 bases, with 7 bases left in between. CDR1 and CDR2 (germline): MNHEY, SMNVEV (reference sequence). The CDR3 sequence is CASSFQGNSPLHF. As DNA, the CDR3 is TGTGCCAGCAGTTTCCAGGGAAATTCACCCCTCCACTTT.

Note on this clonotype: The final CDR3 position lacks the conserved phenylalanine or tryptophan, pointing to a likely read error. The chain is built from TRBV15 and TRBJ2-1; TRBD1 is a possible D gene (6 bases). CDR1 and CDR2 (germline): LNHNV, YYDKDF (reference sequence). V dropped 3 bases and J dropped 10 bases, with 10 bases sitting between them. The CDR3 loop spans 12 amino acids. The CDR3 loop is CATSRAGTEQFS. CDR3 coding DNA: TGTGCCACCAGCAGGGCCGGGACAGAGCAGTTCTCC.

V gene TRBV27 combines with J gene TRBJ2-1; 7 bases are shared with TRBD2. This CDR3 region has 16 residues. Losses at the gene ends were 4 bases for V and 6 bases for J; bases not matched to a gene: 12. Germline V gene lookup returns CDR1 MNHEY and CDR2 SMNVEV (reference sequence). The chain's CDR3 is CASSSDGTGGLNEQFF. The CDR3 DNA follows: TGTGCCAGCAGTTCTGACGGGACGGGAGGTCTCAATGAGCAGTTCTTC.

This clonotype occurred many times. The rearrangement links TRBV7-2 to TRBJ2-7, with TRBD2 matching 8 bases. V lost 4 bases to trimming and J lost 4 bases; unmatched junction nucleotides: 9. In germline, CDR1 is SGHTA, CDR2 FQGNSA. This CDR3 region has 15 residues. In DNA, the CDR3 is TGTGCCAGCAGCTCTTCAGCGGGAGATATGTACGAGCAGTACTTC. This encodes CASSSSAGDMYEQYF.

Comments on this clonotype: This sequence may be a read error, since a much larger clone differs from it by one base. The genes are TRBV27 and TRBJ2-7, with 9 bases aligning to TRBD2. The V gene end was trimmed by 7 bases and the J gene end by 4 bases; junction bases not matched to a gene: 11. This CDR3 has 15 amino acids. Germline V gives CDR1 MNHEY, CDR2 SMNVEV (reference sequence). CDR3 loop: CASIPSASGTYEQYF. In DNA, the CDR3 is TGTGCCAGCATTCCCTCGGCTAGCGGGACTTACGAGCAGTACTTC.

The rearrangement links TRBV6-1 to TRBJ1-4; D is perhaps TRBD1 (5 bases). CDR1 is MNHNS and CDR2 is SASEGT in the germline V gene. With 6 bases removed from V and 8 bases from J, the gap between germline ends came to 16 bases. CDR3 length: 14 amino acids. The CDR3 DNA reads as TGTGCCAGCAGCCCGACAGTGGGAAGGGAAAAACTGTTTTTT. Residues: CASSPTVGREKLFF.

In its sample, this clonotype was seen many times. V is TRBV27 and J is TRBJ2-5, with 8 bases identical to TRBD1. This CDR3 is built from 18 residues. Germline CDR1 and CDR2: MNHEY and SMNVEV (reference sequence). J lost 5 bases, V lost 0 bases, and 14 bases had no gene match. CDR3 bases: TGTGCCAGCAGTTTATCGATCTACAGGGGGAGCCGAACGGAGACCCAGTACTTC. This translates into CASSLSIYRGSRTETQYF.

To note about this clonotype: The conserved phenylalanine or tryptophan is not found at the CDR3 terminus, so this likely reflects a read error. This chain links TRBV28 with TRBJ2-6; D gene ambiguous. Germline CDR1 is MDHEN and CDR2 is SYDVKM. The V and J ends lost 7 bases and 0 bases respectively, with 7 bases between them. The CDR3 is 14 amino acids. CDR3 nucleotide sequence: TGTGCCAGCAAGGAAATCTCTGGGGCCAACGTCCTGACTTCC. As protein: CASKEISGANVLTS.

This clonotype came up many times. This chain connects TRBV6-2 or TRBV6-3 to TRBJ2-1; the D gene is possibly TRBD2 (6 bases). This CDR3 has 15 residues. The V and J ends lost 2 bases and 0 bases respectively, with 8 bases between them. Per the germline V gene, CDR1 is MNHEY and CDR2 is SVGEGT. The DNA for the CDR3 is TGTGCCAGCAGTTACGGGGGGAGCTCCTACAATGAGCAGTTCTTC. It translates to CASSYGGSSYNEQFF.

This clonotype was recorded many times. The rearrangement uses TRBV20-1 and TRBJ1-1; 8 bases are a match to TRBD1. J was trimmed by 7 bases and V by 5 bases; bases with no gene match: 12. The germline V gene encodes CDR1 DFQATT and CDR2 SNEGSKA (reference sequence). The CDR3 is 14 residues long. The DNA for the CDR3 is TGCAGTGCTGCGCGACGGACAGGGACCGGTGAAGCTTTCTTT. This encodes CSAARRTGTGEAFF.

The chain joins TRBV6-1 to TRBJ2-1, with D tentatively TRBD2 (6 bases). The CDR3 contains 15 residues. Trimming took off 6 bases at V and 9 bases at J, with 21 bases between the two ends. The germline V gene encodes CDR1 MNHNS and CDR2 SASEGT. The CDR3 loop is CASRSDSSPGGEQFF. CDR3 nucleotide sequence: TGTGCCAGCAGATCCGACAGTTCCCCCGGGGGTGAGCAGTTCTTC.

This rearrangement joins TRBV25-1 to TRBJ2-5; D possibly corresponds to TRBD2 (5 bases). The CDR3 runs 15 residues. Germline-derived CDR1 and CDR2 are MGHDK and SYGVNS. Between the trimmed V and J ends, which lost 0 bases and 2 bases, there was a span of 10 bases. CDR3 sequence: CASSEYLAPQETQYF. The CDR3 DNA reads TGTGCCAGCAGTGAATACCTAGCCCCACAAGAGACCCAGTACTTC.

The chain uses TRBV20-1 and TRBJ1-5; 7 positions agree with TRBD1. This CDR3 region has 13 residues. V shed 8 bases and J 3 bases; nucleotides not matched to a gene: 7. Germline V lookup: CDR1 DFQATT, CDR2 SNEGSKA (reference sequence). CDR3 nucleotides: TGCAGTCCAACGACAGGGATCAATCAGCCCCAGCATTTT. It encodes CSPTTGINQPQHF.

About this clonotype itself: A read error may produce the germline difference seen at one junction end. The rearrangement joins TRBV7-3 to TRBJ1-1; no reliable D call. Germline assignment: CDR1 SGHTA and CDR2 FQGTGA. The CDR3 is made up of 12 amino acids. The CDR3 bases are TGTGCCAACAGCTTCGGACCCACTGAAGCTTTCTTT. Translating it yields CANSFGPTEAFF.

With respect to this clonotype: A much larger clonotype is one base distant, so this may be a read error. DNA for the CDR3: TGTGCCAGCAGACCCGGGGTCCTCGATGGGACCCAGTACTTC. Its translation: CASRPGVLDGTQYF. The chain joins TRBV27 to TRBJ2-5; tentatively, D is TRBD2 (5 bases). Trimming cost V 6 bases and J 7 bases, with 18 bases left between them. Germline values: CDR1 MNHEY, CDR2 SMNVEV (reference sequence). The CDR3 is made up of 14 amino acids.

The CDR3 region is CASSYSAGATLTYEQYF. DNA of the CDR3: TGTGCCAGCAGTTACTCGGCAGGGGCTACCCTTACCTACGAGCAGTACTTC. The chain joins TRBV6-9 to TRBJ2-7, with a tentative D call TRBD1 (6 bases). Trimming left V 3 bases short and J 2 bases short, with 20 bases between. Germline CDR1 and CDR2: MNHGY and SVAAGI. CDR3 length equals 17 residues.

This clonotype was recorded a few times. The chain links TRBV12-3 or TRBV12-4 to TRBJ2-7; TRBD1 might be the D (6 bases). There are 11 residues in the CDR3. Trimming left V 3 bases short and J 7 bases short, with 7 bases between. The CDR3 loop is CASSFQGEQYF. The CDR3 DNA reads TGTGCCAGCAGTTTCCAGGGGGAGCAGTACTTC.

In the case of this clonotype: At one of its ends the junction is not consistent with the germline gene, which may arise from a read error. The chain couples TRBV6-1 to TRBJ2-5; 10 bases are a match to TRBD2. CDR1 is MNHNS and CDR2 is SASEGT in the germline V gene. The CDR3 contains 14 residues. The CDR3 spells CAGSEGAGGETQYF. In DNA, the CDR3 is TGTGCCGGCAGTGAAGGAGCGGGAGGGGAGACCCAGTACTTC.

In its sample, this clonotype was seen many times. This rearrangement joins TRBV2 to TRBJ2-1, with a weak D call TRBD2 (6 bases). V was trimmed by 5 bases and J by 5 bases, leaving 7 bases between them. CDR1 and CDR2 from the germline V gene are SNHLY and FYNNEI. The CDR3 contains 12 residues. The CDR3 nucleotides are TGTGCCAGCAGTCCTAGCGACAATGAGCAGTTCTTC. It encodes CASSPSDNEQFF.

About this clonotype: This may arise from a read error, as a much more abundant clone is one base away. The chain carries TRBV25-1 and TRBJ1-5; D is ambiguous. V was trimmed by 4 bases and J by 7 bases, leaving 11 bases between them. The CDR3 runs to 13 residues. Germline loops: CDR1 MGHDK, CDR2 SYGVNS. CDR3 in DNA: TGTGCCAGCAGTGCCGGCGAGGGACAGCCCCAGCATTTT. This encodes CASSAGEGQPQHF.

The gene calls are TRBV28 and TRBJ1-2; D not certain. V was shortened by 6 bases and J by 0 bases, with 8 bases between the two germline ends. Germline CDR1 reads MDHEN; CDR2 reads SYDVKM. The CDR3 runs 13 residues. This chain's CDR3 is CASSILANYGYTF. Written as DNA, the CDR3 is TGTGCCAGCAGCATCTTAGCTAACTATGGCTACACCTTC.

Points on this clonotype: This clone may be a read error of a much larger clone one base away. This rearrangement joins TRBV20-1 to TRBJ1-1; unclear D gene. From germline, CDR1 is DFQATT and CDR2 SNEGSKA (reference sequence). V lost 2 bases to trimming and J lost 1 base, with 8 bases between them. The CDR3 is 13 residues long. CDR3 DNA: TGCAGTGCTAGAAATGTGGAGAACACTGAAGCTTTCTTT. Amino acids: CSARNVENTEAFF.

The chain is built from TRBV28 and TRBJ2-1, with D possibly being TRBD1 (7 bases). V lost 8 bases to trimming and J lost 8 bases, with 19 bases between them. The length of the CDR3 is 14 residues. Germline assignment: CDR1 MDHEN and CDR2 SYDVKM. The CDR3 loop is CASGSRGDGDEQFF. CDR3 in DNA: TGTGCCAGCGGATCCAGGGGGGACGGGGATGAGCAGTTCTTC.

This clonotype came up a few times. The chain joins TRBV6-6 to TRBJ1-6; TRBD1 might be the D (5 bases). From germline, CDR1 is MNHNY and CDR2 SVGAGI (reference sequence). The ends were cut back, 0 bases at V and 9 bases at J, with 12 bases in the middle. The CDR3 totals 15 residues. The CDR3 DNA reads TGTGCCAGCAGTTACTCGAGTCAGGGCAGTTCACCCCTCCACTTT. It is translated as CASSYSSQGSSPLHF.

This clonotype has a count of ten or more. This chain links TRBV28 with TRBJ1-2; no definite D call. V lost 1 base, J lost 0 bases, and 6 bases lay in between. Germline V gene data show CDR1 as MDHEN and CDR2 as SYDVKM. The CDR3 consists of 14 residues. The CDR3 nucleotides are TGTGCCAGCAGTTTATTAGGTCCTAACTATGGCTACACCTTC. Protein sequence: CASSLLGPNYGYTF.